The entry below describes one T cell receptor (beta chain). What it binds is not known. Some clones are missing from TCRdb's copy, which holds only in-frame ones; the method was immunoSEQ multiplex PCR. This table holds around 120,000 clones, roughly 90% found once. This sample was included in a study of T cell responses to AZD1222 COVID-19 vaccine. Turning to the study itself: Second-dose intervals near 4 or 12 weeks were combined.

CDR1 MNHEY and CDR2 SMNVEV come from the germline V gene (reference sequence). The V gene end was trimmed by 7 bases and the J gene end by 2 bases; junction bases not matched to a gene: 8. The CDR3 consists of 15 residues. Regarding the study as a whole: Among AZD1222 vaccinees, only six were seropositive at baseline. Close to half of spike-specific TCRs reportedly recognize unmutated variant regions.

This sequence originates from an adult in good health. V usage is TRBV27 and J usage is TRBJ2-3; the match to TRBD1 covers 8 bases. The starting material was peripheral blood, obtained on day 0 of AZD1222 vaccination. CDR3: CASTHVGQVTDTQYF. CDR3 nucleotide sequence: TGTGCCAGCACCCACGTGGGACAGGTCACAGATACGCAGTATTTT.